Shown below are 7 T cell receptor beta chains from a single sample sequenced in a study of T cells expressing NK-cell markers. With the 5' RACE reads reprocessed, TCRdb shows one record per CDR3 protein and no DNA. The table lists about 460,000 distinct CDR3 sequences. Sequencing was carried out using blood T cells: a sorted CD56 or NKG2C T cell subset, CD4+ or CD8+ T cells, or bulk PBMC T cells (not recorded which). These receptors all stem from a woman in her forties or fifties in good health.

The chain employs TRBV6-1 and TRBJ1-2. Germline V gives CDR1 MNHNS, CDR2 SASEGT. CDR3 size: 13 residues. The CDR3 region is CASSETWGDGYTF.

V and J are TRBV24-1 and TRBJ1-2. The CDR3 is 12 residues long. Germline V gene lookup returns CDR1 KGHDR and CDR2 SFDVKD. CDR3 protein: CATSDNYYGYTF.

CDR3 residues: CSARDLALRGRALVSYEQYF. The chain carries TRBV20-1 and TRBJ2-7; the TCRdb D gene call, TRBD2, has no DNA to confirm it. The CDR3 has 20 amino acids. Per the germline V gene, CDR1 is DFQATT and CDR2 is SNEGSKA (reference sequence).

J is TRBJ2-3 and V is TRBV24-1; TCRdb gives TRBD2 as the D gene, but with no DNA this cannot be confirmed. Germline V gives CDR1 KGHDR, CDR2 SFDVKD. The CDR3 spans 12 residues. The CDR3 loop reads CATGGRVGTQYF.

The chain joins TRBV5-1 to TRBJ2-5; TCRdb gives TRBD2 as the D gene, but with no DNA this cannot be confirmed. CDR1 is SGHRS and CDR2 is YFSETQ in the germline V gene. The CDR3 has 14 amino acids. CDR3 protein: CASSRARTEETQYF.

The chain joins TRBV6-5 to TRBJ2-1; TCRdb's assignment of TRBD1 cannot be checked, as there is no DNA. This CDR3 comprises 17 residues. The germline V gene encodes CDR1 MNHEY and CDR2 SVGAGI. CDR3 protein: CASSYSTGMVATNEQFF.

This sequence joins TRBV9 and TRBJ2-7; TCRdb designates TRBD2, a call that cannot be tested without DNA. The CDR3 is 17 amino acids. Germline V CDR1 and CDR2: SGDLS, YYNGEE. CDR3 protein: CASSVGPSGTISYEQYF.